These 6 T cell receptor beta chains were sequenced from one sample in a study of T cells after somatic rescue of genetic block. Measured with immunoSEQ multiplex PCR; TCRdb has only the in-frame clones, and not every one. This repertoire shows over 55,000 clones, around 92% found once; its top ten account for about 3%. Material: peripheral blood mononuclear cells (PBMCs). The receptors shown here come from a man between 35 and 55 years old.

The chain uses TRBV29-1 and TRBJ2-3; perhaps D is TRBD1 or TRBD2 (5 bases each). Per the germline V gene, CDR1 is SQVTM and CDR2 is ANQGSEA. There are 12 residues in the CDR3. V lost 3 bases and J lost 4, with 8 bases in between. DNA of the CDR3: TGCAGCGTTGATGGGGGAGCAGATACGCAGTATTTT. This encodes CSVDGGADTQYF.

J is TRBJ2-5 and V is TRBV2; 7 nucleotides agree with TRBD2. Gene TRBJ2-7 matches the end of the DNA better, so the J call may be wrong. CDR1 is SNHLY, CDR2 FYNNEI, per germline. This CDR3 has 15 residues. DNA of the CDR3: TGTGCCAGCAGTGAAGCGACTAGCTTCACCTACGAGCAGTACTTC. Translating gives CASSEATSFTYEQYF.

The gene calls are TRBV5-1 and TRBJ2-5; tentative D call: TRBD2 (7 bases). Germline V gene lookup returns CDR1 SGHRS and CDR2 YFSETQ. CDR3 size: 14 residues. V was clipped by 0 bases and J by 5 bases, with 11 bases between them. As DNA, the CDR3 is TGCGCCAGCAGCTTGGTCGGGGGGCACGAGACCCAGTACTTC. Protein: CASSLVGGHETQYF. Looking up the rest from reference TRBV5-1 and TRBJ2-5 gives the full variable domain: KAGVTQTPRYLIKTRGQQVTLSCSPISGHRSVSWYQQTPGQGLQFLFEYFSETQRNKGNFPGRFSGRQFSNSRSEMNVSTLELGDSALYLCASSLVGGHETQYFGPGTRLLVL.

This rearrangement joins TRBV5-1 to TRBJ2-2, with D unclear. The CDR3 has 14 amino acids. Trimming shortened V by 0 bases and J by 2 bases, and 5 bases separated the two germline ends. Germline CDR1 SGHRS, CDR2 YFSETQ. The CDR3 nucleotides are TGCGCCAGCAGCTTGGTAGGAAACACCGGGGAGCTGTTTTTT. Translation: CASSLVGNTGELFF.

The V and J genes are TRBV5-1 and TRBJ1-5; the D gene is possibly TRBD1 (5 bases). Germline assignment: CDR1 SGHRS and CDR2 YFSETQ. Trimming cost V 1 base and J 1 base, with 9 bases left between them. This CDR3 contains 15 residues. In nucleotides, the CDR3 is TGCGCCAGCAGCTTGTCGGGACTGAGCAATCAGCCCCAGCATTTT. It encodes CASSLSGLSNQPQHF.

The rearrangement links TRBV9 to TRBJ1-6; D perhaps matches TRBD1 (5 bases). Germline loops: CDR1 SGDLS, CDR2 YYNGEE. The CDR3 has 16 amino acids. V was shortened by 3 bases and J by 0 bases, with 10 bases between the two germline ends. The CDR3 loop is CASSGGRSSYNSPLHF. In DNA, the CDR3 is TGTGCCAGCAGCGGGGGACGGAGCTCCTATAATTCACCCCTCCACTTT.